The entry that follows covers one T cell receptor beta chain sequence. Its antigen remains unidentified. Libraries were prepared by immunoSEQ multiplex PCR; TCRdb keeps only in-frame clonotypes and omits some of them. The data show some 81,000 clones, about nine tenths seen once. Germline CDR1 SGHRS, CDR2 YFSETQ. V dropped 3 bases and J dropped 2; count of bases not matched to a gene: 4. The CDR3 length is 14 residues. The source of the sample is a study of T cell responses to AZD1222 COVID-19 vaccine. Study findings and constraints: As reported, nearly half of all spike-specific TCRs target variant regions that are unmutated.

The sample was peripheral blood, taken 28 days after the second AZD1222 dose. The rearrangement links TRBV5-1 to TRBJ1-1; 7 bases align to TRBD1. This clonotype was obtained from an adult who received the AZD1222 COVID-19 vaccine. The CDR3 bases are TGCGCCAGCAGCTCGGGACAGATAAACACTGAAGCTTTCTTT. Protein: CASSSGQINTEAFF.